This TCR beta chain was sequenced in a study of shared clonotypes between healthy human individuals. Under the authors' procedure: Filtering of immunoSEQ junctional sequences could not match full-length read filtering. TCRdb's table, derived via immunoSEQ multiplex PCR, lists solely in-frame clones and lacks some. Clonal size and the V and J genes are those of that table, whereas D and trimming came from the DNA. The repertoire holds 2 million to 2.5 million clones, with 85% to 95% as singletons. Trimming shortened V by 1 base and J by 0 bases, and 19 bases separated the two germline ends. Germline values: CDR1 LGHNA, CDR2 YNFKEQ. CDR3 size: 19 residues. CD45RO-negative cells were positively selected for CCR7, leaving out terminally differentiated effector memory CD45RA+ cells. Each of the donors was a healthy adult who was HIV-negative and had not had a recent acute infection or vaccination.

The V and J genes are TRBV4-2 and TRBJ2-1; D gene unclear. The clonotype was recovered from a young man in good health. Sequenced material: naive CD8+ T cells sorted from blood. The CDR3 protein is CASSQAMFSSDNSYNEQFF. For the CDR3, the DNA is TGTGCCAGCAGCCAAGCCATGTTTTCCTCGGATAACTCCTACAATGAGCAGTTCTTC.